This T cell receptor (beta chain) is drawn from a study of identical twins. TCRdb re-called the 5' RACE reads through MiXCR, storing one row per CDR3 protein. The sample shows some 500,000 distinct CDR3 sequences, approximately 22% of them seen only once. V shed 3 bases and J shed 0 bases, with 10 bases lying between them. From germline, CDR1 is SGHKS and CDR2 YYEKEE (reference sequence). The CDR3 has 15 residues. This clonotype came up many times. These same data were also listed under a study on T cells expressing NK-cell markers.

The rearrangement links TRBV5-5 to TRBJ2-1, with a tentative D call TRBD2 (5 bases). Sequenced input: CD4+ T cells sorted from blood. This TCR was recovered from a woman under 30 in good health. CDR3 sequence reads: CASSYSVSSYNEQFF. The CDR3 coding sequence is TGTGCCAGCAGCTATAGCGTTAGCTCCTACAATGAGCAGTTCTTC.